This TCR beta chain was observed in a study of T cells in Graves' hyperthyroidism and ophthalmopathy. Study in general: Initial diagnosis, before any treatment, was when peripheral blood was collected.

Individuals with ophthalmopathy presented a Clinical Activity Score of at least 3, a NOSPECS grade of at least 4 and a duration under 3 months. It was roughly 10 ml of fresh peripheral blood that supplied the PBMCs. Remarks on this clonotype: This could be a read error, since a much larger clone is one nucleotide away.

Amplification targeted TCR beta CDR3 regions from RNA transcripts. In the first-round RT-PCR of the TCR CDR3, the HTBI primer set was used. One entry per CDR3 protein results from TCRdb running MiXCR on the multiplex PCR reads. The sample comprises roughly 380,000 distinct CDR3 sequences, about a sixth of which are singletons, and roughly 15% rests with the top ten. This TCR derives from a woman aged 40 to 49 with Graves' ophthalmopathy. Sequencing input: blood.

DNA for the CDR3: TGTGCCAGCAGCCGATCCCCGGGGCTTGGACAAGAGACCCAGTACTTC. Its translation is CASSRSPGLGQETQYF. The V gene is TRBV6-1, the J gene TRBJ2-5; D may correspond to TRBD1 or TRBD2 (5 bases each). Germline assignment: CDR1 MNHNS and CDR2 SASEGT. Trimming took 6 bases from V and 2 from J, leaving 19 bases between them. The CDR3 runs to 16 residues.